Shown below are 30 T cell receptor beta chains from a single sample sequenced in a study of blood T cell repertoires in COVID-19. The data were produced by immunoSEQ multiplex PCR, yet TCRdb's version contains in-frame clones alone and is incomplete. The sample lists under 300,000 clones, 70% to 85% occurring once. Source material: PBMCs or T cells enriched from blood (not recorded which). All receptors come from a man aged 40-55 years who had recovered from COVID-19.

The count of this clone is one. This sequence joins TRBV9 and TRBJ2-1; the match to TRBD2 covers 15 bases. The CDR3 runs 16 residues. The V gene's germline CDR1 is SGDLS and CDR2 YYNGEE. V was pared by 3 bases and J by 7 bases, with 5 bases of the junction left unmatched. The CDR3: CASSETGTSGGNEQFF. CDR3 coding DNA: TGTGCCAGCAGCGAAACCGGGACTAGCGGGGGGAATGAGCAGTTCTTC.

This clone was picked up one time. The V and J genes are TRBV19 and TRBJ1-2, with 7 nucleotides matching TRBD1. The V and J ends lost 9 bases and 8 bases, in that order; junction bases with no gene match: 15. CDR1 is LNHDA, CDR2 SQIVND, per germline (reference sequence). This CDR3 contains 14 residues. The CDR3 loop is CASSPRQGLRGYTF. The CDR3 bases are TGTGCCAGCTCGCCTCGACAGGGCCTAAGAGGCTACACCTTC.

The chain has TRBV3-1 (or the pseudogene TRBV3-2) and TRBJ1-5; no firm D call. The V and J ends lost 0 bases and 16 bases respectively, with 13 bases between them. This CDR3 contains 12 residues. Germline assignment: CDR1 LGHDT and CDR2 YNNKEL (reference sequence). CDR3 DNA sequence: TGTGCCAGCAGCCAAGATCGAGGATTCCACCATTTT. Amino acid sequence: CASSQDRGFHHF.

The chain links TRBV7-3 to TRBJ2-3; perhaps TRBD1 as D (5 bases). CDR1 is SGHTA, CDR2 FQGTGA, per germline. With 4 bases removed from V and 3 bases from J, the gap between germline ends came to 11 bases. The CDR3 runs to 14 residues. The CDR3 DNA follows: TGTGCCAGCAGCTCAGGGCATTGGACAGATACGCAGTATTTT. As protein: CASSSGHWTDTQYF.

This clone was observed a handful of times. The chain employs TRBV18 and TRBJ2-1, with 8 bases fitting TRBD1. The CDR3 is 15 amino acids. CDR1 and CDR2 from the germline V gene are KGHSH and LQKENI. V lost 6 bases and J lost 5; bases outside the gene matches: 9. CDR3 DNA sequence: TGTGCCAGCTCTCGGCGCCAACAGGGGGACAATGAGCAGTTCTTC. This codes for CASSRRQQGDNEQFF. Filled out from reference TRBV18 and TRBJ2-1, the complete variable domain reads NAGVMQNPRHLVRRRGQEARLRCSPMKGHSHVYWYRQLPEEGLKFMVYLQKENIIDESGMPKERFSAEFPKEGPSILRIQQVVRGDSAAYFCASSRRQQGDNEQFFGPGTRLTVL.

The chain carries TRBV28 and TRBJ1-2; 7 bases align to TRBD1. This CDR3 has 16 amino acids. Germline values: CDR1 MDHEN, CDR2 SYDVKM. V gave up 4 bases and J gave up 0 bases; unmatched junction bases: 8. The CDR3 bases are TGTGCCAGCAGTTCGCGAGGGGGCACCCCTAACTATGGCTACACCTTC. It yields the protein CASSSRGGTPNYGYTF.

The chain carries TRBV10-3 and TRBJ2-1; 8 nucleotides line up with TRBD1. Trimming at V came to 6 bases and at J to 4 bases, leaving 5 bases not matched to a gene. In germline, CDR1 is ENHRY, CDR2 SYGVKD. There are 14 residues in the CDR3. CDR3 protein: CAISRDRFYNEQFF. CDR3 nucleotide sequence: TGTGCCATCAGCCGGGACAGGTTTTACAATGAGCAGTTCTTC.

The chain couples TRBV29-1 to TRBJ2-1; possibly TRBD2 for D (6 bases). The CDR3 consists of 15 residues. V lost 2 bases and J lost 1, with 12 bases in between. The germline CDR1 and CDR2 sequences are SQVTM and ANQGSEA. CDR3 in DNA: TGCAGCGTTGAACACGAGGGAGGATCCTACAATGAGCAGTTCTTC. It translates to CSVEHEGGSYNEQFF.

The DNA for the CDR3 is TGTGCCAGCAGCTTAAGTACAGGGGCTAACTATGGCTACACCTTC. Encoded protein: CASSLSTGANYGYTF. This chain links TRBV7-2 with TRBJ1-2; 7 positions match TRBD1. The CDR3 length is 15 residues. V dropped 2 bases and J dropped 0; count of bases not matched to a gene: 3. From germline, CDR1 is SGHTA and CDR2 FQGNSA.

This clone appeared a single time. The chain combines TRBV5-1 with TRBJ2-1; 10 bases are a match to TRBD2. J was trimmed by 5 bases and V by 0 bases; bases with no gene match: 8. In germline, CDR1 is SGHRS, CDR2 YFSETQ. This CDR3 contains 17 residues. This chain's CDR3 is CASSLVLSGGANNEQFF. The CDR3 coding sequence is TGCGCCAGCAGCTTGGTCCTAAGCGGGGGGGCAAACAATGAGCAGTTCTTC.

Concerning this clone itself: Other DNA sequences within the sample encode an identical CDR3. The V call is TRBV28, the J call TRBJ2-1; D ambiguous. Trimming cost V 2 bases and J 4 bases, with 3 bases left between them. Germline V gene sequence: CDR1 MDHEN, CDR2 SYDVKM. CDR3 length equals 12 residues. For the CDR3, the DNA is TGTGCCAGCAGTTTACTATACAATGAGCAGTTCTTC. Amino acids: CASSLLYNEQFF.

This rearrangement joins TRBV28 to TRBJ1-5; no firm D call. V lost 6 bases, J lost 1 base, and 13 bases lay in between. The germline CDR1 and CDR2 sequences are MDHEN and SYDVKM. The CDR3 extends over 15 amino acids. The CDR3 DNA sequence: TGTGCCAGCAGCTCCTCCCTGGGCAGCAATCAGCCCCAGCATTTT. Translated, it gives CASSSSLGSNQPQHF.

The chain uses TRBV30 and TRBJ2-7; 7 positions agree with TRBD1. CDR1 and CDR2 (germline): GTSNPN, SVGIG (reference sequence). V was clipped by 0 bases and J by 0 bases; unmatched bases: 2. This CDR3 comprises 14 residues. CDR3 in amino acids: CAWSVGTVSYEQYF. As DNA, the CDR3 is TGTGCCTGGAGTGTGGGGACAGTCTCCTACGAGCAGTACTTC.

The rearrangement uses TRBV7-9 and TRBJ1-6, with TRBD1 matching 9 bases. The CDR3 has 13 amino acids. Germline CDR1 is SEHNR and CDR2 is FQNEAQ (reference sequence). V dropped 7 bases and J dropped 9; count of bases not matched to a gene: 4. The CDR3 DNA is TGTGCCAGCATGGGACAGGGAGGTTCACCCCTCCACTTT. This sequence encodes CASMGQGGSPLHF.

The chain carries TRBV30 and TRBJ2-1; D unclear. From germline, CDR1 is GTSNPN and CDR2 SVGIG (reference sequence). CDR3 length: 12 residues. Between the trimmed V and J ends, which lost 2 bases and 5 bases, there was a span of 7 bases. Written as DNA, the CDR3 is TGTGCCTGGAGTTGGAGCAACAATGAGCAGTTCTTC. Protein sequence: CAWSWSNNEQFF. Full variable domain (outside the CDR3, taken from reference TRBV30 and TRBJ2-1): SQTIHQWPATLVQPVGSPLSLECTVEGTSNPNLYWYRQAAGRGLQLLFYSVGIGQISSEVPQNLSASRPQDRQFILSSKKLLLSDSGFYLCAWSWSNNEQFFGPGTRLTVL.

CDR3 region: CSVPDRQNTEAFF. The CDR3 DNA reads as TGCAGCGTGCCTGACAGACAGAACACTGAAGCTTTCTTT. This rearrangement joins TRBV29-1 to TRBJ1-1, with D tentatively TRBD1 (5 bases). Trimming removed 6 bases at V and 1 base at J, with 12 bases between. CDR1 SQVTM and CDR2 ANQGSEA come from the germline V gene. This CDR3 contains 13 residues.

The chain has TRBV4-2 and TRBJ1-1, with TRBD1 matching over 7 bases. Germline assignment: CDR1 LGHNA and CDR2 YNFKEQ. CDR3 length: 15 residues. J gave up 0 bases and V 1 base, and 2 bases lay outside the gene matches. As DNA, the CDR3 is TGTGCCAGCAGCCAAGTCGACAGGGTGAACACTGAAGCTTTCTTT. Translated: CASSQVDRVNTEAFF.

This clone was seen at least ten times. The chain employs TRBV4-3 and TRBJ2-2; D might be TRBD2 (5 bases). The CDR3 runs to 14 residues. Trimming pared 4 bases from V and 5 bases from J, leaving 11 bases between. Germline CDR1 is LGHNA and CDR2 is YSLEER. Written as DNA, the CDR3 is TGCGCCAGCAGCCCGGGAAGGGTTACCGGGGAGCTGTTTTTT. Residues: CASSPGRVTGELFF.

The V and J genes are TRBV28 and TRBJ1-1, with D possibly being TRBD1 (6 bases). The length of the CDR3 is 12 residues. Germline-derived CDR1 and CDR2 are MDHEN and SYDVKM. V gave up 2 bases and J gave up 8 bases, with 9 bases separating them. CDR3 DNA sequence: TGTGCCAGCAGTTTAGGTACAGGGGAAGCTTTCTTT. Encoded protein: CASSLGTGEAFF.

V usage is TRBV18 and J usage is TRBJ1-1; TRBD1 matches at 7 bases. CDR1 is KGHSH, CDR2 LQKENI, per germline. The CDR3 has 15 residues. V was clipped by 4 bases and J by 4 bases; unmatched bases: 9. CDR3: CASSLVTGPLTEAFF. The CDR3 bases are TGTGCCAGCTCACTAGTGACAGGGCCCCTCACTGAAGCTTTCTTT.

This clone was seen once. This chain connects TRBV7-6 to TRBJ2-5, with D unresolved. CDR3 length equals 15 residues. In germline, CDR1 is SGHVS, CDR2 FNYEAQ. V gave up 0 bases and J gave up 0 bases, with 8 bases separating them. CDR3 nucleotide sequence: TGTGCCAGCAGCTTAGCGTCGGTGTACCAAGAGACCCAGTACTTC. This gives the protein CASSLASVYQETQYF.

The V call is TRBV9, the J call TRBJ2-3; 9 bases align to TRBD2. Looked up from germline, CDR1 is SGDLS and CDR2 is YYNGEE. V dropped 2 bases and J dropped 0; count of bases not matched to a gene: 7. The CDR3 loop spans 17 amino acids. CDR3 DNA: TGTGCCAGCAGCGTGGGGAGCGGGGGGATGAGCACAGATACGCAGTATTTT. It codes for CASSVGSGGMSTDTQYF. Complete variable domain (other parts from reference TRBV9 and TRBJ2-3): DSGVTQTPKHLITATGQRVTLRCSPRSGDLSVYWYQQSLDQGLQFLIQYYNGEERAKGNILERFSAQQFPDLHSELNLSSLELGDSALYFCASSVGSGGMSTDTQYFGPGTRLTVL.

In DNA form, the CDR3 reads TGTGCCAGCAGTTACTCGAGAGTCAGGCAGCCCCAGCATTTT. Translation: CASSYSRVRQPQHF. This chain joins TRBV6-5 and TRBJ1-5; D is unresolved. Germline CDR1 MNHEY, CDR2 SVGAGI. Trimming removed 0 bases from V and 7 bases from J, with 10 bases in between. The length of the CDR3 is 14 residues.

V and J are TRBV5-8 and TRBJ1-4, with D unresolved. Germline loops: CDR1 SGHTS, CDR2 YDEGEE. V was pared by 0 bases and J by 3 bases, with 15 bases between. The CDR3 runs 17 residues. The CDR3 sequence: CASSLVVGVRANEKLFF. The CDR3 nucleotides read TGTGCCAGCAGCTTGGTTGTGGGAGTCAGAGCTAATGAAAAACTGTTTTTT.

This clone came up once. The V call is TRBV5-1, the J call TRBJ1-3; no definite D call. V lost 5 bases and J 0 bases, leaving 12 bases between the germline ends. The CDR3 is made up of 15 amino acids. Germline V gene lookup returns CDR1 SGHRS and CDR2 YFSETQ. This CDR3 is CASSFDGSSGNTIYF. The CDR3, as DNA: TGCGCCAGCAGTTTCGACGGGAGCTCTGGAAACACCATATATTTT.

The gene calls are TRBV5-1 and TRBJ2-3, with a tentative D call TRBD2 (7 bases). The germline V and J ends were trimmed by 5 bases and 4 bases, with 14 bases remaining between them. Germline V gives CDR1 SGHRS, CDR2 YFSETQ. The CDR3 has 14 residues. The CDR3 coding sequence is TGCGCCAGCAGGCCGGGGGGCTTGTCAGATACGCAGTATTTT. It translates to CASRPGGLSDTQYF. The full variable domain, in which reference TRBV5-1 and TRBJ2-3 provide the parts outside the CDR3, is KAGVTQTPRYLIKTRGQQVTLSCSPISGHRSVSWYQQTPGQGLQFLFEYFSETQRNKGNFPGRFSGRQFSNSRSEMNVSTLELGDSALYLCASRPGGLSDTQYFGPGTRLTVL.

The table lists this clone with a few counts. The V call is TRBV28, the J call TRBJ2-7, with 11 positions matching TRBD2. CDR3 length equals 15 residues. Germline V gene data show CDR1 as MDHEN and CDR2 as SYDVKM. The trim removed 6 bases at V and 3 bases at J, leaving 7 bases unmatched. CDR3 nucleotide sequence: TGTGCCAGCAGCCCCTCACTAGCGGGAGTCTACGAGCAGTACTTC. Translating gives CASSPSLAGVYEQYF.

This chain's CDR3 is CATSRGVLGGNEQFF. CDR3 bases: TGTGCCACCAGCAGAGGGGTGCTAGGGGGCAATGAGCAGTTCTTC. The chain joins TRBV15 to TRBJ2-1, with D perhaps matching TRBD1 (6 bases). V dropped 1 base and J dropped 6 bases, with 13 bases sitting between them. The CDR3 has 15 amino acids. From germline, CDR1 is LNHNV and CDR2 YYDKDF (reference sequence).

This rearrangement joins TRBV5-5 to TRBJ1-5; D possibly corresponds to TRBD1 (6 bases). Germline loops: CDR1 SGHKS, CDR2 YYEKEE (reference sequence). Trimming shortened V by 4 bases and J by 5 bases, and 22 bases separated the two germline ends. CDR3 length: 17 amino acids. CDR3 bases: TGTGCCAGCAGCGGGACACCGGACAACTCGATCTATCAGCCCCAGCATTTT. Translated, it gives CASSGTPDNSIYQPQHF. Full variable domain (outside the CDR3, taken from reference TRBV5-5 and TRBJ1-5): DAGVTQSPTHLIKTRGQQVTLRCSPISGHKSVSWYQQVLGQGPQFIFQYYEKEERGRGNFPDRFSARQFPNYSSELNVNALLLGDSALYLCASSGTPDNSIYQPQHFGDGTRLSIL.

This sequence joins TRBV11-2 and TRBJ2-3; 8 bases agree with TRBD2. V shed 5 bases, J shed 2 bases, and the junction held 9 bases outside the gene matches. Germline assignment: CDR1 SGHAT and CDR2 FQNNGV. The CDR3 sequence is 16 residues long. The CDR3 loop is CASSPGGRPVTDTQYF. Written as DNA, the CDR3 is TGTGCCAGCAGCCCGGGAGGGCGGCCTGTCACAGATACGCAGTATTTT.